This is a list of T cell receptor beta chains from one sample in a study of blood T cell repertoires in COVID-19. Using immunoSEQ multiplex PCR, the repertoire was profiled, and TCRdb retains in-frame clones only, with some absent. The sample yields approximately 170,000 clones, about 80% seen once. Specimen: peripheral blood. The source is a man between 65 and 85 years old with active or convalescent COVID-19. The CDR3 runs from the conserved cysteine through the conserved F or W. The D gene is left open where the match is weak. The size field is filled for only some rows; it gives once, few, many or a size class.

TRBJ1-1 | - | - | TRBV29-1 | CSVEGPPVNTEAFF | TGCAGCGTTGAAGGGCCACCCGTGAACACTGAAGCTTTCTTT
TRBJ1-2 | - | - | TRBV19 | CASSLEYRANYGYTF | TGTGCCAGTAGTCTCGAGTACAGAGCTAACTATGGCTACACCTTC
TRBJ2-2 | - | - | TRBV7-2 | CASSSYRAGELFF | TGTGCCAGCAGCTCGTACAGGGCCGGGGAGCTGTTTTTT
TRBJ1-1 | - | once | TRBV6-1 | CASSERTAANTEAFF | TGTGCCAGCAGTGAAAGGACTGCCGCAAACACTGAAGCTTTCTTT
TRBJ2-2 | TRBD1 | - | TRBV11-2 | CASSPRTGVTGELFF | TGTGCCAGCAGCCCCCGGACAGGGGTCACCGGGGAGCTGTTTTTT
TRBJ2-7 | TRBD1 | few | TRBV28 | CASTLGRDSYEQYF | TGTGCCAGCACCTTGGGTCGGGACAGCTACGAGCAGTACTTC
TRBJ1-4 | TRBD1 | - | TRBV11-1 | CASSFDRGLGKLFF | TGTGCCAGCAGCTTTGACAGGGGGCTTGGAAAACTGTTTTTT
TRBJ2-1 | TRBD2 | - | TRBV5-1 | CASSLSSGGPYNEQFF | TGCGCCAGCAGCTTGAGCTCGGGGGGGCCTTACAATGAGCAGTTCTTC
TRBJ2-1 | - | - | TRBV6-2/TRBV6-3 | CASSQKSLYPKQFF | TGTGCCAGCAGTCAAAAAAGTCTTTATCCTAAGCAGTTCTTC
TRBJ1-4 | TRBD1 | - | TRBV28 | CASRSEGAGDEKLFF | TGTGCCAGCAGGTCCGAGGGGGCAGGCGATGAAAAACTGTTTTTT
TRBJ2-1 | - | - | TRBV18 | CASSPRAPSSYNEQFF | TGTGCCAGCTCACCACGGGCCCCGAGCTCCTACAATGAGCAGTTCTTC
TRBJ2-7 | TRBD1 | - | TRBV3-1/TRBV3-2 | CASSQSGRGTGSSYEQYF | TGTGCCAGCAGCCAATCGGGACGTGGGACAGGTAGCTCCTACGAGCAGTACTTC
TRBJ1-1 | TRBD1 | - | TRBV19 | CASSQRTGGNTEAFF | TGTGCCAGCTCGCAGAGGACAGGGGGGAACACTGAAGCTTTCTTT
TRBJ2-7 | - | - | TRBV2 | CASILGRAGGVSYEQYF | TGTGCCAGCATCCTCGGCCGGGCGGGTGGGGTCTCCTACGAGCAGTACTTC
TRBJ2-7 | TRBD1 | - | TRBV5-4 | CASSQKQGAMEQYF | TGTGCCAGCAGCCAGAAACAGGGGGCGATGGAGCAGTACTTC
TRBJ1-6 | - | - | TRBV25-1 | CASSQGFDSPLHF | TGTGCCAGCAGTCAGGGATTCGATTCACCCCTCCACTTT
TRBJ1-1 | - | - | TRBV11-3 | CASSLGLRDTEAFF | TGTGCCAGCAGCTTAGGTCTGAGGGACACTGAAGCTTTCTTT
TRBJ2-7 | - | - | TRBV28 | CASRPPGLAYEQYF | TGTGCCAGCAGACCGCCGGGACTTGCCTACGAGCAGTACTTC
TRBJ1-1 | - | - | TRBV2 | CASGPWTENTEAFF | TGTGCCAGCGGACCCTGGACAGAGAACACTGAAGCTTTCTTT
TRBJ2-1 | TRBD1 | - | TRBV25-1 | CASSGTGYNEQFF | TGTGCCAGCAGTGGGACAGGGTACAATGAGCAGTTCTTC
TRBJ2-7 | - | few | TRBV4-1 | CASSPGEGTRYEQYF | TGCGCCAGCAGCCCAGGTGAGGGAACCCGGTACGAGCAGTACTTC
TRBJ2-1 | - | - | TRBV3-1/TRBV3-2 | CASSQEPLRNNEQFF | TGTGCCAGCAGCCAAGAGCCATTGAGAAACAATGAGCAGTTCTTC
TRBJ2-3 | TRBD2 | - | TRBV12-5 | CASGAGEGTDTQYF | TGTGCTAGTGGAGCGGGGGAGGGCACAGATACGCAGTATTTT
TRBJ2-5 | - | - | TRBV7-2 | CASSFGPEQTQYF | TGTGCCAGCAGCTTTGGTCCGGAGCAGACCCAGTACTTC
TRBJ1-3 | - | - | TRBV24-1 | CATSDPTSSGNTIYF | TGTGCCACCAGTGACCCTACCTCGTCCGGAAACACCATATATTTT
TRBJ1-5 | TRBD1 | - | TRBV7-9 | CASSLSSSTGVGQPQHF | TGTGCCAGCAGCTTAAGCTCTTCGACAGGGGTTGGTCAGCCCCAGCATTTT
TRBJ1-1 | TRBD1 | few | TRBV5-1 | CASSRDRQNTEAFF | TGCGCCAGCAGCAGGGACAGACAGAACACTGAAGCTTTCTTT
TRBJ1-4 | - | - | TRBV6-5 | CASKEWGLREKLFF | TGTGCCAGCAAAGAATGGGGACTGAGGGAAAAACTGTTTTTT
TRBJ2-1 | - | - | TRBV6-2/TRBV6-3 | CASSYPDREAFF | TGTGCCAGCAGTTACCCTGACAGGGAGGCGTTCTTC
TRBJ2-1 | - | - | TRBV19 | CASSIVAGTEQFF | TGTGCCAGTAGTATAGTCGCAGGCACTGAGCAGTTCTTC
TRBJ1-2 | - | - | TRBV4-3 | CASSQVRSQRDGYTF | TGCGCCAGCAGCCAAGTGAGGTCCCAACGGGATGGCTACACCTTC
TRBJ2-2 | TRBD2 | - | TRBV19 | CASSRSSGSGLLAGELFF | TGTGCCAGTAGTAGGTCTAGCGGGAGTGGTTTGTTGGCCGGGGAGCTGTTTTTT
TRBJ2-1 | TRBD2 | - | TRBV7-3 | CASSPGGGPYNEQFF | TGTGCCAGCAGCCCTGGGGGGGGACCCTACAATGAGCAGTTCTTC
TRBJ2-3 | - | once | TRBV14 | CASSQIGRGMGDTQYF | TGTGCCAGCAGCCAAATTGGCAGGGGCATGGGAGATACGCAGTATTTT
TRBJ2-1 | - | - | TRBV19 | CASSTSRRRNEQFF | TGTGCCAGTAGTACTTCCCGGAGGAGGAATGAGCAGTTCTTC
TRBJ2-7 | TRBD2 | - | TRBV19 | CASSISGLAGLPYEQYF | TGTGCCAGTAGTATATCCGGACTAGCGGGGCTCCCCTACGAGCAGTACTTC
TRBJ2-4 | TRBD2 | - | TRBV6-5 | CASLSGGTKNIQYF | TGTGCCAGCCTATCGGGGGGGACCAAAAACATTCAGTACTTC
TRBJ1-6 | TRBD1 | - | TRBV9 | CASSVGTDNSPLHF | TGTGCCAGCAGCGTCGGGACAGATAATTCACCCCTCCACTTT
TRBJ2-1 | TRBD2 | - | TRBV6-5 | CASILAGSIYNEQFF | TGTGCCAGCATATTAGCGGGGAGCATTTACAATGAGCAGTTCTTC
TRBJ2-5 | - | once | TRBV28 | CASSLNLAETQYF | TGTGCCAGCAGTTTAAACTTAGCAGAGACCCAGTACTTC
TRBJ1-2 | - | - | TRBV4-3 | CASSQAYTQGGYTF | TGCGCCAGCAGCCAAGCCTATACCCAGGGTGGCTACACCTTC
TRBJ2-1 | TRBD1 | - | TRBV5-8 | CASTRGLGEQFF | TGTGCCAGCACCAGGGGGCTGGGGGAGCAGTTCTTC
TRBJ1-4 | - | - | TRBV10-1 | CASSESAKRKANYAANEKLFF | TGCGCCAGCAGTGAGTCGGCAAAGAGGAAGGCAAATTACGCGGCTAATGAAAAACTGTTTTTT
TRBJ2-3 | - | - | TRBV5-1 | CASSRGLFTDTQYF | TGCGCCAGCAGTAGGGGACTCTTTACAGATACGCAGTATTTT
TRBJ1-5 | TRBD1 | - | TRBV5-8 | CASSPGTVSNQPQHF | TGTGCCAGCAGCCCCGGGACAGTTAGCAATCAGCCCCAGCATTTT
TRBJ1-4 | TRBD1 | - | TRBV9 | CASSVASGGSPNEKLFF | TGTGCCAGCAGCGTAGCGTCAGGGGGTTCACCGAATGAAAAACTGTTTTTT
TRBJ1-4 | TRBD1 | once | TRBV7-9 | CASQQGANEKLFF | TGTGCCAGCCAACAGGGGGCGAATGAAAAACTGTTTTTT
TRBJ2-5 | - | - | TRBV5-4 | CASSLGGGQETQYF | TGTGCCAGCAGCCTTGGGGGCGGACAAGAGACCCAGTACTTC
TRBJ1-1 | TRBD1 | - | TRBV5-1 | CASSSDRGLGTEAFF | TGCGCCAGCAGCTCGGACAGGGGCCTAGGCACTGAAGCTTTCTTT
TRBJ2-1 | TRBD2 | - | TRBV9 | CASSVGLAGGRNEQFF | TGTGCCAGCAGCGTAGGCTTAGCGGGGGGCCGCAATGAGCAGTTCTTC
TRBJ1-6 | - | few | TRBV19 | CASSTDILYSPLHF | TGTGCCAGTAGTACGGACATTCTCTATTCACCCCTCCACTTT
TRBJ2-7 | - | - | TRBV27 | CASSLSQQVSYEQYF | TGTGCCAGCAGTTTATCGCAGCAGGTCTCCTACGAGCAGTACTTC
TRBJ1-3 | TRBD1 | once | TRBV29-1 | CSVTPGTENTIYF | TGCAGCGTCACCCCCGGGACAGAAAACACCATATATTTT
TRBJ1-5 | TRBD1 | - | TRBV19 | CASSPRTGWNQPQHF | TGTGCCAGTAGTCCACGGACAGGGTGGAATCAGCCCCAGCATTTT